This T cell receptor (beta chain) was recorded in a study of T cells in Graves' hyperthyroidism and ophthalmopathy. V was trimmed by 1 base and J by 1 base, leaving 5 bases between them. The CDR3 is 13 amino acids. Germline lookup yields CDR1 SGHKS and CDR2 YYEKEE (reference sequence). Comment on this clonotype: Antigen specificity is unknown.

The study, taken as a whole, reports: Ophthalmopathy prediction by the model preceded onset by a median approximately 6.9 months.

TCR beta CDR3 regions were amplified from RNA transcripts. First-round RT-PCR of the TCR CDR3 relied on the HTBI primer set. TCRdb fed the multiplex PCR reads into MiXCR, producing one record per CDR3 protein. The sample includes 350,000 or so distinct CDR3 sequences, roughly 15% of them seen just once. Uncontrolled infection, other autoimmune disease, pregnancy or lactation led to exclusion. This clonotype was obtained from a woman under 40 with Graves' hyperthyroidism that later progressed to Graves' ophthalmopathy. The sample consisted of blood. The rearrangement joins TRBV5-5 to TRBJ1-1; D remains ambiguous. As DNA, the CDR3 is TGTGCCAGCAGCTTGCAACCGAACACTGAAGCTTTCTTT. Translating gives CASSLQPNTEAFF. Using reference TRBV5-5 and TRBJ1-1 for the parts outside the CDR3, the full variable domain is DAGVTQSPTHLIKTRGQQVTLRCSPISGHKSVSWYQQVLGQGPQFIFQYYEKEERGRGNFPDRFSARQFPNYSSELNVNALLLGDSALYLCASSLQPNTEAFFGQGTRLTVV.